The 12 T cell receptor beta chains below come from one sample, sequenced in a study of tumor-infiltrating lymphocytes in primary liver carcinoma. TCR beta cDNA was reverse-transcribed from about 550 ng of total RNA. The reaction used a constant-region primer and ProtoScript II reverse transcriptase. Slightly modified ARM-PCR served as the procedure for the TCR beta libraries. These libraries came from three rounds of nested multiplex PCR. For around 9 cycles apiece, the opening two PCR rounds ran with TRBV1-TRBV30 forward primers and a C-beta reverse primer. One entry per CDR3 protein results from TCRdb running MiXCR on the multiplex PCR reads. The table lists roughly 30,000 distinct CDR3 sequences, around 66% of them singletons. Joint extraction of RNA and DNA used roughly 20-33 mg of bulk tissue that was unsorted. The sequencing sample was made of liver tumor tissue from sampling region 3. The subset was: tumor region T3, left-lateral pole. These TCRs come from a woman in her twenties or thirties with primary liver carcinoma and hepatitis B virus infection.

This chain connects TRBV11-2 to TRBJ2-7; D may be TRBD1 or TRBD2 (5 bases each). The CDR3 runs 14 residues. Germline V gene lookup returns CDR1 SGHAT and CDR2 FQNNGV. V was trimmed by 2 bases and J by 6 bases, leaving 14 bases between them. The CDR3 is CASSLPCGGREQYF. DNA of the CDR3: TGTGCCAGCAGCTTACCCTGTGGGGGACGCGAGCAGTACTTC.

Comment on this clonotype: No conserved phenylalanine or tryptophan ends this CDR3, so it is likely a read error. This chain uses TRBV10-3 with TRBJ2-1, with D unclear. This CDR3 comprises 14 residues. The V end was cut by 5 bases, the J end by 8 bases, with 16 bases between. Looked up from germline, CDR1 is ENHRY and CDR2 is SYGVKD. The CDR3 DNA reads as TGTGCCATCAGTCCCACGGCGACATGGGATGAGCAGTTCTAC. Protein: CAISPTATWDEQFY.

Regarding this clonotype: A junction boundary mismatches the germline segment, possibly from a read error. The chain carries TRBV7-8 and TRBJ2-7; 9 nucleotides match TRBD2. The length of the CDR3 is 16 residues. CDR1 and CDR2 from the germline V gene are SGHVS and FQNEAQ. In nucleotides, the CDR3 is TGTGCAAGCAGCCCATTACTAGCGGGCAAAGGCCTCGAGCAGTACTTC. It yields the protein CASSPLLAGKGLEQYF.

Details on this clonotype: A much larger clone sits a single nucleotide away, making a read error possible. This rearrangement joins TRBV11-2 to TRBJ2-1; D unresolved. The germline V gene has CDR1 SGHAT and CDR2 FQNNGV. The CDR3 is made up of 13 amino acids. The CDR3 sequence: CVSSLTRYNEQFF. CDR3 DNA: TGTGTCAGCAGCCTGACACGCTACAATGAGCAGTTCTTC.

This clonotype was detected a few times. The rearrangement joins TRBV11-2 to TRBJ2-5, with D unresolved. Per germline, CDR1 SGHAT and CDR2 FQNNGV. CDR3 length: 16 amino acids. Between the trimmed V and J ends, which lost 6 bases and 3 bases, there was a span of 20 bases. For the CDR3, the DNA is TGTGCCAGCAGTACAAGAACATGGGGTGCGAAAGAGACCCAGTACTTC. It specifies CASSTRTWGAKETQYF.

This clonotype was recorded only once. The final CDR3 position lacks the conserved phenylalanine or tryptophan, pointing to a likely read error. Because the CDR3's place on the DNA is in doubt, the DNA is left out and the CDR3 is given as listed by TCRdb. This sequence joins TRBV12-3 or TRBV12-4 and TRBJ2-5; the table calls TRBD1, which could not be checked here. Including both end residues, the CDR3 is 15 amino acids long. CDR3 sequence: CASSTYPGSEETQHI.

This clonotype was seen repeatedly, ten times or more. The rearrangement links TRBV9 to TRBJ2-1; no firm D call. Trimming pared 0 bases from V and 6 bases from J, leaving 16 bases between. The CDR3 spans 16 residues. In germline, CDR1 is SGDLS, CDR2 YYNGEE. CDR3 protein: CASSVARGVGLNEQFF. The CDR3 DNA is TGTGCCAGCAGCGTAGCCCGAGGAGTTGGGCTCAATGAGCAGTTCTTC.

Regarding this clonotype: A read error is likely, as this CDR3 ends without the conserved phenylalanine or tryptophan. V is TRBV11-1 and J is TRBJ2-7; D possibly corresponds to TRBD1 (7 bases). Germline V gives CDR1 SGHAT, CDR2 FQDESV (reference sequence). The CDR3 sequence is 15 residues long. The germline V and J ends were trimmed by 6 bases and 6 bases, with 21 bases remaining between them. As DNA, the CDR3 is TGTGCCAGCAGTCCTCGGACAGGAGGACTACGCGAGCAGTACTTA. As protein: CASSPRTGGLREQYL.

The V gene is TRBV6-6, the J gene TRBJ1-2; unclear D gene. V dropped 4 bases and J dropped 7 bases, with 13 bases sitting between them. Germline V gene data show CDR1 as MNHNY and CDR2 as SVGAGI (reference sequence). The CDR3 has 13 amino acids. The CDR3: CASSFVGFRGYTF. The CDR3 DNA reads TGTGCCAGCAGTTTTGTGGGTTTCCGTGGCTACACCTTC.

Comment on this clonotype: It is likely a read error, because the conserved phenylalanine at the end of the CDR3 is missing. This chain uses TRBV11-2 with TRBJ2-3, with 7 bases matching TRBD1. The CDR3 extends over 16 amino acids. CDR1 is SGHAT and CDR2 is FQNNGV in the germline V gene. With V trimmed by 9 bases and J by 7 bases, 19 bases remained unmatched. CDR3: CARSRMRQGRGYTQYL. In DNA, the CDR3 is TGTGCCAGAAGCCGGATGCGACAGGGAAGGGGATATACGCAGTATTTA.

As for this clonotype: This could be a read error, since a much larger clone is one nucleotide away. This CDR3 is CSVEGATWEQETQYF. The CDR3 bases are TGCAGCGTTGAAGGGGCTACATGGGAACAAGAGACCCAGTACTTC. The gene calls are TRBV29-1 and TRBJ2-5; D gene uncertain. The germline V gene encodes CDR1 SQVTM and CDR2 ANQGSEA. V shed 1 base and J shed 2 bases, with 14 bases lying between them. The CDR3 is made up of 15 amino acids.

The gene calls are TRBV11-3 and TRBJ2-7; 7 nucleotides align to TRBD2. CDR1 is SGHNT and CDR2 is YENEEA in the germline V gene. The CDR3 has 15 residues. Unmatched junction bases numbered 9, after V lost 0 bases and J lost 7 bases. The CDR3 spells CASSLEPGGGWEQYF. CDR3 sequence (DNA): TGTGCCAGCAGCTTAGAACCGGGCGGGGGATGGGAGCAGTACTTC.